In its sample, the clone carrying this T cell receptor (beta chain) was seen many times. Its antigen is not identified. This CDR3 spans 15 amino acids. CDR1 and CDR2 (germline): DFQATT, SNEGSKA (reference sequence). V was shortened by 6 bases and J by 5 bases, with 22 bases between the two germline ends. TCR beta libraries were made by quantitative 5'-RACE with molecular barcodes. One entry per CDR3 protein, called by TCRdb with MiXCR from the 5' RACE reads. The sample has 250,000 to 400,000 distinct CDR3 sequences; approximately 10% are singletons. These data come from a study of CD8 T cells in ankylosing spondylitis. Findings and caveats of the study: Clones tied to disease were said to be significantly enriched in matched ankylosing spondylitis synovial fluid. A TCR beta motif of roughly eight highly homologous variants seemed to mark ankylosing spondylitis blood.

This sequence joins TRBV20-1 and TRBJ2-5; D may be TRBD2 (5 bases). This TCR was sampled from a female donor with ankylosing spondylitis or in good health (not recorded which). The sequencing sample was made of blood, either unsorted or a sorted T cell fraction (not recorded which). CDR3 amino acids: CSAPVLERFLETQYF. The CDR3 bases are TGCAGTGCCCCGGTACTAGAGAGATTTCTGGAGACCCAGTACTTC.